The 17 T cell receptor beta chains below come from one sample, sequenced in a study of blood T cell repertoires in COVID-19. Profiled with immunoSEQ multiplex PCR; TCRdb holds only in-frame clones, not every one. The top ten hold roughly 3% of the sample, which has around 150,000 clones, around 86% seen once. The sample taken for sequencing was peripheral blood. The receptors here all came from a man in his 70s with acute or convalescent COVID-19.

The sample holds many counts of this clone. This chain links TRBV6-6 with TRBJ1-5; a possible D gene is TRBD1 (6 bases). The V gene's germline CDR1 is MNHNY and CDR2 SVGAGI (reference sequence). The V end was cut by 11 bases, the J end by 8 bases, with 16 bases between. The CDR3 runs 12 residues. CDR3: CAESGDQEPQHF. CDR3 coding DNA: TGTGCCGAATCAGGGGACCAGGAGCCCCAGCATTTT.

This chain links TRBV7-9 with TRBJ2-5; maybe TRBD2 (5 bases). The germline V gene has CDR1 SEHNR and CDR2 FQNEAQ (reference sequence). This CDR3 has 14 amino acids. Trimming left V 2 bases short and J 2 bases short, with 9 bases between. The CDR3 spells CASSLHGIQETQYF. In DNA form, the CDR3 reads TGTGCCAGCAGCTTACACGGGATTCAAGAGACCCAGTACTTC.

The chain recombines TRBV5-8 with TRBJ2-7, with TRBD2 as a possible D gene (5 bases). The germline gives CDR1 SGHTS, CDR2 YDEGEE. The CDR3 sequence is 13 residues long. V gave up 6 bases and J gave up 6 bases, with 16 bases separating them. As DNA, the CDR3 is TGTGCCAGCATTCGGACTGCCAGCTCCGAGCAGTACTTC. Its protein is CASIRTASSEQYF.

The rearrangement joins TRBV9 to TRBJ2-1, with TRBD1 matching over 12 bases. The CDR3 extends over 15 amino acids. The ends lost 3 bases at V and 9 bases at J; junction bases unmatched: 7. Germline lookup yields CDR1 SGDLS and CDR2 YYNGEE. The DNA of the CDR3 is TGTGCCAGCAGCGCCGGGACAGGGGGCTACGGTGAGCAGTTCTTC. Translating gives CASSAGTGGYGEQFF.

This chain connects TRBV27 to TRBJ1-6; 7 nucleotides agree with TRBD1. CDR3 length equals 16 residues. J gave up 7 bases and V 5 bases, and 11 bases lay outside the gene matches. Germline CDR1 MNHEY, CDR2 SMNVEV (reference sequence). DNA of the CDR3: TGTGCCAGCAGTACTCGGACAGGAACGGGGAATTCACCCCTCCACTTT. This translates into CASSTRTGTGNSPLHF.

V is TRBV12-3 or TRBV12-4 and J is TRBJ2-7; D is perhaps TRBD1 (5 bases). The V gene lost 1 base and the J gene lost 2 bases, with 6 bases spanning the gap. The CDR3 spans 13 residues. The CDR3 nucleotides read TGTGCCAGCAGTTTAGGACAGACCTACGAGCAGTACTTC. Protein: CASSLGQTYEQYF.

The chain recombines TRBV24-1 with TRBJ2-1; 16 bases agree with TRBD2. Germline values: CDR1 KGHDR, CDR2 SFDVKD. The CDR3 spans 19 residues. V trimming: 4 bases; J trimming: 1 base; junction bases outside the gene matches: 6. CDR3 residues: CATSDPGLAGGSSYNEQFF. DNA of the CDR3: TGTGCCACCAGTGACCCGGGACTAGCGGGAGGGTCGTCCTACAATGAGCAGTTCTTC.

The rearrangement links TRBV5-4 to TRBJ2-5, with D perhaps matching TRBD2 (6 bases). The germline gives CDR1 SGHNT, CDR2 YYREEE (reference sequence). The CDR3 contains 14 residues. V lost 5 bases and J 2 bases, leaving 13 bases between the germline ends. This CDR3 reads CASRPTRQQETQYF. The CDR3, as DNA: TGTGCCAGCAGACCGACTAGGCAACAAGAGACCCAGTACTTC.

V usage is TRBV6-5 and J usage is TRBJ2-5; 7 bases are a match to TRBD1. J gave up 5 bases and V 10 bases, and 4 bases lay outside the gene matches. Germline V gene lookup returns CDR1 MNHEY and CDR2 SVGAGI. The CDR3 is 11 amino acids. The DNA of the CDR3 is TGTGCCACCACAGGGGCCGAGACCCAGTACTTC. As protein: CATTGAETQYF.

This chain uses TRBV7-3 with TRBJ2-1, with 8 bases aligning to TRBD2. V lost 5 bases to trimming and J lost 0 bases; unmatched junction nucleotides: 6. The CDR3 length is 16 residues. The germline V gene has CDR1 SGHTA and CDR2 FQGTGA. The CDR3 DNA reads TGTGCCAGCAGCCTTAGCGGGACAAGCTCCTACAATGAGCAGTTCTTC. Its protein is CASSLSGTSSYNEQFF.

V and J are TRBV3-1 (or the pseudogene TRBV3-2) and TRBJ2-1, with 8 bases identical to TRBD2. V shed 2 bases, J shed 7 bases, and the junction held 7 bases outside the gene matches. Germline-derived CDR1 and CDR2 are LGHDT and YNNKEL (reference sequence). CDR3 length: 15 amino acids. The CDR3 loop reads CASSQIAGRLNEQFF. The CDR3 DNA is TGTGCCAGCAGCCAAATAGCGGGAAGGTTGAATGAGCAGTTCTTC.

CDR3 nucleotide sequence: TGCGCCAGCAGCCTAATATCCGGGACTAGCGGGAGTACCTACAATGAGCAGTTCTTC. It yields the protein CASSLISGTSGSTYNEQFF. The gene calls are TRBV4-1 and TRBJ2-1, with TRBD2 identical over 14 bases. The CDR3 runs to 19 residues. V lost 4 bases and J lost 2; bases outside the gene matches: 10. Germline V gene lookup returns CDR1 MGHRA and CDR2 YSYEKL.

This chain connects TRBV4-3 to TRBJ1-1, with a possible D match to TRBD1 (6 bases). Germline V CDR1 and CDR2: LGHNA, YSLEER. The CDR3 is 16 residues long. Trimming took 0 bases from V and 6 from J, leaving 17 bases between them. The CDR3: CASSQDIRGGDPEAFF. In DNA form, the CDR3 reads TGCGCCAGCAGCCAAGATATAAGAGGGGGGGACCCTGAAGCTTTCTTT.

A single count supports this clone. The rearrangement joins TRBV15 to TRBJ2-3, with TRBD2 matching 10 bases. V shed 4 bases, J shed 2 bases, and the junction held 6 bases outside the gene matches. The V gene's germline CDR1 is LNHNV and CDR2 YYDKDF (reference sequence). CDR3 length equals 16 residues. CDR3 sequence reads: CATSTGLAAVTDTQYF. The CDR3, as DNA: TGTGCCACCAGCACCGGACTAGCGGCAGTCACAGATACGCAGTATTTT.

The CDR3 reads CASSPSLGNTIYF. The DNA for the CDR3 is TGTGCCAGCAGCCCCTCACTTGGAAACACCATATATTTT. The gene calls are TRBV7-8 and TRBJ1-3, with D unclear. In germline, CDR1 is SGHVS, CDR2 FQNEAQ. Trimming stripped 5 bases from V and 3 bases from J, with 8 bases between. The CDR3 loop spans 13 amino acids.

This chain connects TRBV24-1 to TRBJ2-1, with TRBD2 matching over 11 bases. Germline CDR1 KGHDR, CDR2 SFDVKD. This CDR3 is 16 amino acids long. Trimming cost V 4 bases and J 8 bases; bases outside gene matches: 9. CDR3 nucleotides: TGTGCCACCAGTGACCAAACTAGCGGGAGTCCCTATGAGCAGTTCTTC. It specifies CATSDQTSGSPYEQFF.

The J gene is TRBJ2-1, the V gene TRBV27, with 12 nucleotides matching TRBD2. The CDR3 has 15 residues. V trimming: 4 bases; J trimming: 3 bases; junction bases outside the gene matches: 1. Per germline, CDR1 MNHEY and CDR2 SMNVEV (reference sequence). The CDR3 region is CASSWTSGIYNEQFF. The CDR3 bases are TGTGCCAGCAGTTGGACTAGCGGGATCTACAATGAGCAGTTCTTC.